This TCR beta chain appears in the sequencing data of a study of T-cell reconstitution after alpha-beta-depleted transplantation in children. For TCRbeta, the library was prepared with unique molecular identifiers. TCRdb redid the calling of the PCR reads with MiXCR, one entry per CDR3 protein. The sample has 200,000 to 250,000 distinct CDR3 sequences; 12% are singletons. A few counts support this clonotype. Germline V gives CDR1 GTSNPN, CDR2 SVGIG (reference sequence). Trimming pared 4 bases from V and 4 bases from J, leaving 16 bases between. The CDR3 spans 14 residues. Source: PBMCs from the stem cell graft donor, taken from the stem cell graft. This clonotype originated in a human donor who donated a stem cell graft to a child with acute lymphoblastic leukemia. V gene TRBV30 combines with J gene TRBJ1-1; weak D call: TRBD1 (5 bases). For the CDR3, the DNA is TGTGCCTGGACTGCACCGGGACCCAGCACTGAAGCTTTCTTT. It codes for CAWTAPGPSTEAFF.